This T cell receptor beta chain was sequenced in a study of T-cell reconstitution after alpha-beta-depleted transplantation in children. Trimming shortened V by 9 bases and J by 8 bases, and 32 bases separated the two germline ends. This CDR3 has 18 amino acids. From germline, CDR1 is WSHSY and CDR2 SAAADI. As it was prepared, the TCRbeta library received unique molecular identifiers. One entry per CDR3 protein, called by TCRdb with MiXCR from the PCR reads. The sample lists around 80,000 distinct CDR3 sequences, over 15% seen once, with about half in the top ten. This clonotype was counted a few times.

The sequencing used PBMCs, mostly from graft donor cells, collected 360 days after TCRalphabeta/CD19-depleted stem cell transplant. The source is a male patient under 10 years old who had a stem cell transplant for acute lymphoblastic leukemia, so the T cells may come from the graft donor. This chain links TRBV10-2 with TRBJ2-1, with D tentatively TRBD2 (7 bases). CDR3 region: CASRIRTGLRERSDEQFF. CDR3 DNA: TGCGCCAGTAGAATTCGTACAGGGCTGCGGGAGAGGTCGGATGAGCAGTTCTTC.